These 5 T cell receptor beta chains were all obtained from the same sample, sequenced in a study of a mutant IDH1 vaccine in newly diagnosed glioma. These receptors lack a known antigen. Using immunoSEQ multiplex PCR, the repertoire was profiled, and TCRdb retains in-frame clones only, with some absent. The sample has around 56,000 clones; 81% are singletons. Noted time point: week 23, last vaccination. One vaccine dose held 300 ug of mutant IDH1 20-mer peptide and came with topical imiquimod. The sequences come from PBMCs, collected from a glioma patient whose treatment included an IDH1 peptide vaccine. All receptors derive from a woman aged 40 to 50 with glioma. Some clones in this sample may be carry-over from other donors' samples.

This clone has just a few counts. At one of its ends the junction is not consistent with the germline gene, which may arise from a read error. CDR3 protein: CASRDSLNQPQHF. CDR3 in DNA: TGTGCCAGCCGTGACAGCCTCAATCAGCCCCAGCATTTT. The chain is built from TRBV2 and TRBJ1-5; D may be TRBD1 (5 bases). CDR1 SNHLY and CDR2 FYNNEI come from the germline V gene. CDR3 size: 13 residues.

The rearrangement joins TRBV9 to TRBJ2-7, with TRBD1 matching 7 bases. Germline V CDR1 and CDR2: SGDLS, YYNGEE. V lost 3 bases, J lost 4 bases, and 1 base stayed unmatched. This CDR3 is built from 12 residues. The CDR3: CASSGDSYEQYF. The CDR3 DNA reads as TGTGCCAGCAGCGGGGACAGTTACGAGCAGTACTTC. The entire variable domain, with the rest obtained from reference TRBV9 and TRBJ2-7, is as follows: DSGVTQTPKHLITATGQRVTLRCSPRSGDLSVYWYQQSLDQGLQFLIQYYNGEERAKGNILERFSAQQFPDLHSELNLSSLELGDSALYFCASSGDSYEQYFGPGTRLTVT.

The chain couples TRBV7-8 to TRBJ1-1; TRBD1 is a possible D gene (5 bases). Trimming removed 1 base from V and 6 bases from J, with 6 bases in between. The germline V gene encodes CDR1 SGHVS and CDR2 FQNEAQ. This CDR3 region has 12 residues. The CDR3 spells CASSLVGAEAFF. DNA of the CDR3: TGTGCCAGCAGCTTAGTGGGGGCTGAAGCTTTCTTT.

J is TRBJ1-5 and V is TRBV5-1, with D uncertain. Germline values: CDR1 SGHRS, CDR2 YFSETQ. This CDR3 is built from 16 residues. Trimming left V 2 bases short and J 1 base short, with 13 bases between. The CDR3 nucleotides read TGCGCCAGCAGCTTCCCATTGAGGCAAAGCAATCAGCCCCAGCATTTT. It encodes CASSFPLRQSNQPQHF.

The rearrangement links TRBV19 to TRBJ2-2; D possibly corresponds to TRBD1 (5 bases). The CDR3 extends over 17 amino acids. V lost 6 bases to trimming and J lost 0 bases, with 17 bases between them. Germline assignment: CDR1 LNHDA and CDR2 SQIVND (reference sequence). The DNA for the CDR3 is TGTGCCAGTAGCAATACATTTCCAGGGCCGAACACCGGGGAGCTGTTTTTT. Amino acid sequence: CASSNTFPGPNTGELFF.